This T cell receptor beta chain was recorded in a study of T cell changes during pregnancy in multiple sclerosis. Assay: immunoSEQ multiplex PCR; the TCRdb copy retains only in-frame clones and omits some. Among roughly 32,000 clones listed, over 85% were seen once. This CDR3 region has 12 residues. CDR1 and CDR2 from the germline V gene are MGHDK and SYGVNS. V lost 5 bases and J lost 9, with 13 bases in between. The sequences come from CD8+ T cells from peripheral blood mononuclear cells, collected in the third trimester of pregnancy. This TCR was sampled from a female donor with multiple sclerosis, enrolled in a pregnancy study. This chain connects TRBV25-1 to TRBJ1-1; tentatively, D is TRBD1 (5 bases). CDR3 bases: TGTGCCAGCAGTCCCCTGGGGCGGAAAGCTTTCTTT. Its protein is CASSPLGRKAFF.